This T cell receptor beta chain was identified during a study of neurological immune-mediated disorders. The V gene's germline CDR1 is SGHTA and CDR2 FQGNSA. The length of the CDR3 is 17 residues. V was pared by 2 bases and J by 1 base, with 15 bases between. In this sample, this clonotype turned up a few times. Antigen specificity is unknown. cDNA synthesis was performed by 5'RACE with 10-nucleotide random UMIs. TCRdb redid the calling of the 5' RACE reads with MiXCR, one entry per CDR3 protein. The profile covers some 50,000 distinct CDR3 sequences, with roughly 25% appearing a single time and 20% to 25% taken by the ten largest. Individuals who volunteered at a blood bank located in Maryland, USA, made up the group of healthy controls. Overall study findings and caveats: The level of TCR clonal expansion was highest in patients with HTLV-1-associated myelopathy and lowest in multiple sclerosis, where it fell below the level seen in healthy controls.

Sequencing used PBMCs. This chain links TRBV7-2 with TRBJ1-3; D possibly corresponds to TRBD1 (6 bases). The TCR comes from a woman in her 70s in good health. The CDR3 sequence is CASSLSGVFGSGNTIYF. In DNA, the CDR3 is TGTGCCAGCAGCTTATCAGGGGTTTTCGGGTCTGGAAACACCATATATTTT.